This T cell receptor beta chain was sequenced for a study of long-term antiretroviral therapy in people with HIV. Assay version v3.0 of immunoSEQ was used, and it was run at survey level. The method was immunoSEQ multiplex PCR; TCRdb's version includes in-frame clones alone and lacks a portion of them. The repertoire holds around 40,000 clones, with 80% to 90% as singletons. Study-wide findings and caveats: Older ART regimens were possibly in use when the blood was collected between about 2003 and 2017. Compared with controls, HIV repertoires showed narrower CDR3 length ranges.

V was trimmed by 5 bases and J by 8 bases, leaving 12 bases between them. This CDR3 has 12 residues. The V gene's germline CDR1 is LNHDA and CDR2 SQIVND (reference sequence). This clone is judged medium-sized. Its antigen remains unknown. This TCR was sampled from a young woman with HIV. Sequences were derived from unsorted PBMCs, sampled just before starting antiretroviral therapy. The chain links TRBV19 to TRBJ1-2; D call uncertain. This CDR3 is CASSPGSWGYTF. In DNA, the CDR3 is TGTGCCAGTAGTCCGGGGTCTTGGGGCTACACCTTC.